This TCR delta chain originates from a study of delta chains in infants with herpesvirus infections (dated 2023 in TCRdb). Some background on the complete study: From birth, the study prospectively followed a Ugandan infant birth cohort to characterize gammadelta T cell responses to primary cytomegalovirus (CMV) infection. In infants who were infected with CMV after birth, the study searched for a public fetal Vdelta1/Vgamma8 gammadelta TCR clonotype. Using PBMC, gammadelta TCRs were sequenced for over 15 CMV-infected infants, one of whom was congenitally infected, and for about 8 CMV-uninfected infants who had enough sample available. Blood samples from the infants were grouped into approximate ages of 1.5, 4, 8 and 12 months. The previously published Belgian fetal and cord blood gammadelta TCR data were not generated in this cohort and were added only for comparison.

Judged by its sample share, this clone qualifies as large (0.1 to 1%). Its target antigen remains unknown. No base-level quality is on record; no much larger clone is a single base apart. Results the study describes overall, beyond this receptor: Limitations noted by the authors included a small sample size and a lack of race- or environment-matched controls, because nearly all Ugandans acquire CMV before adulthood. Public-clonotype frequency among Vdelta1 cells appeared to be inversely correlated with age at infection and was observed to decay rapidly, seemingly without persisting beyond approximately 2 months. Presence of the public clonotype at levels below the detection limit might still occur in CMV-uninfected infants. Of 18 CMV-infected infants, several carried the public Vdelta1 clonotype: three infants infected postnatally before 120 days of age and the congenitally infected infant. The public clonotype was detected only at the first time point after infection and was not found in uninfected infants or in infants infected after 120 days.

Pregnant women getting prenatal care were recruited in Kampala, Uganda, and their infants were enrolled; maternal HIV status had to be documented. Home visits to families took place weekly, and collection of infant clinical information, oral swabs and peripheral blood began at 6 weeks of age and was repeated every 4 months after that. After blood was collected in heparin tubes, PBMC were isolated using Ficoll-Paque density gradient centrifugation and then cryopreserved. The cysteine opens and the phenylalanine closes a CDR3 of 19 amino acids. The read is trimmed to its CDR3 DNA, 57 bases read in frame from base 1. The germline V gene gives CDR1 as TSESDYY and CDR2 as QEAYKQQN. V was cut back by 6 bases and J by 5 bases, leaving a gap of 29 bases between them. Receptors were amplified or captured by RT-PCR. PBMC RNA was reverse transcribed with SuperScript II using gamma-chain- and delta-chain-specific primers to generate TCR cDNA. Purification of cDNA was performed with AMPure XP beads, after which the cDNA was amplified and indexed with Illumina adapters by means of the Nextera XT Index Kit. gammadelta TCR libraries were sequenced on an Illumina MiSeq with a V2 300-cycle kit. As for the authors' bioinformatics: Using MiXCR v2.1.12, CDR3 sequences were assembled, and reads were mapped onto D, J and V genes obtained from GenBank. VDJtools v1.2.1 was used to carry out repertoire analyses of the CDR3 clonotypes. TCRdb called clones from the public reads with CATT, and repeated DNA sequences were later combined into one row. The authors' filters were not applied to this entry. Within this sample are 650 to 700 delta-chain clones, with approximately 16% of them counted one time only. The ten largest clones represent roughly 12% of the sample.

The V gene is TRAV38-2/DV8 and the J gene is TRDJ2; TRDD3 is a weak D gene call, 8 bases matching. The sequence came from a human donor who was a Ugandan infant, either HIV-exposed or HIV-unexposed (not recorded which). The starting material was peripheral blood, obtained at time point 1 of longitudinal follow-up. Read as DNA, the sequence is TGTGCTTATACTCCGGCCTTCCTTACTGGGGGCCCCCTCACAGCACAACTCTTCTTT. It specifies CAYTPAFLTGGPLTAQLFF.